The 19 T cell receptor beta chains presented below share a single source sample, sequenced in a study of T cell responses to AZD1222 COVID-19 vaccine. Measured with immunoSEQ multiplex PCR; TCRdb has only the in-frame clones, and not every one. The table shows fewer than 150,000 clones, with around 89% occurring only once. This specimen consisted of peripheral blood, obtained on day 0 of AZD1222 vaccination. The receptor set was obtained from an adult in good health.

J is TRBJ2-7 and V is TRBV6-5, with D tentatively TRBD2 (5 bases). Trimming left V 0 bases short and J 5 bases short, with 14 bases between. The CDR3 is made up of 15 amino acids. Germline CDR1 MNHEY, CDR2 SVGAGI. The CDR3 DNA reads TGTGCCAGCAGTTACTCGAGAGGGATGTTGAACGAGCAGTACTTC. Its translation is CASSYSRGMLNEQYF.

CDR3 loop: CTSSGDQSNEKLFF. The CDR3 nucleotides read TGCACCAGCAGCGGGGATCAAAGTAATGAAAAACTGTTTTTT. This chain joins TRBV1 and TRBJ1-4. TRBV1 is described as a pseudogene. This CDR3 comprises 14 residues.

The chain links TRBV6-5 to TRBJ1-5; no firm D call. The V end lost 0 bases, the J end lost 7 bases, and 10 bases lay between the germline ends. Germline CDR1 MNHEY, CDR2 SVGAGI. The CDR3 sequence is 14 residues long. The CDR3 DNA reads TGTGCCAGCAGTTACTCGAGAGGAGGGCAGCCCCAGCATTTT. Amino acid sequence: CASSYSRGGQPQHF.

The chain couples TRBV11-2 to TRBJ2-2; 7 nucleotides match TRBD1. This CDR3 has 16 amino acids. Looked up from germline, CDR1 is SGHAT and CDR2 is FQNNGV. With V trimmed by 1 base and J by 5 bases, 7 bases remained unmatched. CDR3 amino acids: CASSLGTGARTGELFF. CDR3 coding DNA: TGTGCCAGCAGCTTAGGTACAGGGGCGAGGACCGGGGAGCTGTTTTTT.

In nucleotides, the CDR3 is TGTGCCAGCAGGACCTCTCTCTTAAGGGACACTGAAGCTTTCTTT. It yields the protein CASRTSLLRDTEAFF. The chain uses TRBV6-5 and TRBJ1-1; no definite D call. The CDR3 totals 15 residues. V was trimmed by 6 bases and J by 3 bases, leaving 17 bases between them. The germline gives CDR1 MNHEY, CDR2 SVGAGI.

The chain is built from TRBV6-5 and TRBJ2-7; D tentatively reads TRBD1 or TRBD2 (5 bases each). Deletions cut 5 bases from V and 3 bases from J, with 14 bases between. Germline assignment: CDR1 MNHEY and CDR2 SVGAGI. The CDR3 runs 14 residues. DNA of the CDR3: TGTGCCAGCAGTCCGGGACGGCGAGGCTACGAGCAGTACTTC. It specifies CASSPGRRGYEQYF.

The CDR3 region is CASSPTGGFQETQYF. For the CDR3, the DNA is TGTGCCAGCAGCCCGACAGGGGGGTTCCAAGAGACCCAGTACTTC. This chain connects TRBV5-4 to TRBJ2-5, with 9 bases that match TRBD1. This CDR3 contains 15 residues. Germline V gene data show CDR1 as SGHNT and CDR2 as YYREEE (reference sequence). V was pared by 4 bases and J by 1 base, with 5 bases of the junction left unmatched. The whole variable domain, remainder taken from reference TRBV5-4 and TRBJ2-5, is ETGVTQSPTHLIKTRGQQVTLRCSSQSGHNTVSWYQQALGQGPQFIFQYYREEENGRGNFPPRFSGLQFPNYSSELNVNALELDDSALYLCASSPTGGFQETQYFGPGTRLLVL.

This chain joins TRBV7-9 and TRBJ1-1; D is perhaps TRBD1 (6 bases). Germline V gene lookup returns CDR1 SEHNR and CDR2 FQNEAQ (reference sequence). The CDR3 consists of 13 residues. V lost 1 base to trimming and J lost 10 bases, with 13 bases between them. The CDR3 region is CASSLDRGQGAFF. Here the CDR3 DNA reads TGTGCCAGCAGCTTAGATCGGGGGCAGGGAGCTTTCTTT.

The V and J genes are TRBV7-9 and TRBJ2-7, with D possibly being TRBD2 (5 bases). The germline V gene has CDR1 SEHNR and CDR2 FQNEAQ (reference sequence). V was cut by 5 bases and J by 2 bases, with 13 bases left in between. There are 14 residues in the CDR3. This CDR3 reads CASSPGLLPYEQYF. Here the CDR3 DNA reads TGTGCCAGCAGCCCGGGGTTACTCCCCTACGAGCAGTACTTC.

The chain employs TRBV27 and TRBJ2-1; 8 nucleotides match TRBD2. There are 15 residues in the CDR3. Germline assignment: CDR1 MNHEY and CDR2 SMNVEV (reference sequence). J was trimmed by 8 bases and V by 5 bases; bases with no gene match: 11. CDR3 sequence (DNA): TGTGCCAGCAGTCCCCGAGGGAGCGGGAGTGATGAGCAGTTCTTC. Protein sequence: CASSPRGSGSDEQFF.

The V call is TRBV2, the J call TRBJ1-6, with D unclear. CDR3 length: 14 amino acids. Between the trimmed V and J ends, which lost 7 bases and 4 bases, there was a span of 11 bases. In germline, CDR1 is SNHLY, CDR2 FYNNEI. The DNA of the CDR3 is TGTGCCAGCAACGGCCAGCTATATAATTCACCCCTCCACTTT. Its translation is CASNGQLYNSPLHF.

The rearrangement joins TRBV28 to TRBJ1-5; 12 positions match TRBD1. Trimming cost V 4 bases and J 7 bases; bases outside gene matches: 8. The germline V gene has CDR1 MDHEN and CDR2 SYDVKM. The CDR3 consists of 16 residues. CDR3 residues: CASSSGTGGGGQPQHF. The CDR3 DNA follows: TGTGCCAGCAGTTCAGGGACAGGGGGCGGCGGGCAGCCCCAGCATTTT.

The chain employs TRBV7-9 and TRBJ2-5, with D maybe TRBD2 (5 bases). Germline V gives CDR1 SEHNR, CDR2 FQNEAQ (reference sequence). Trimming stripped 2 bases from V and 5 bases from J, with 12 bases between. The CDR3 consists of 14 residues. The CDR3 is CASSLLQRGETQYF. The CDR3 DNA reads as TGTGCCAGCAGCTTACTTCAGCGCGGGGAGACCCAGTACTTC.

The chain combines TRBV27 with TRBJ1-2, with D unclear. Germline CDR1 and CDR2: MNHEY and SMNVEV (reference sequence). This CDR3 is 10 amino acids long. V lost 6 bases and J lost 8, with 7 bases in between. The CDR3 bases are TGTGCCAGCAGCCCCAACGGCTACACCTTC. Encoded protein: CASSPNGYTF.

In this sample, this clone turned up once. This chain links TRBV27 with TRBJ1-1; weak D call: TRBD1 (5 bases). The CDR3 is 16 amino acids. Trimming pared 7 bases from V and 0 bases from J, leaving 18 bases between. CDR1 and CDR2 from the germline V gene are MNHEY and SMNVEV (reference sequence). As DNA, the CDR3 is TGTGCCAGCATCCCCGGTGGGCGGGGGGTGAACACTGAAGCTTTCTTT. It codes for CASIPGGRGVNTEAFF.

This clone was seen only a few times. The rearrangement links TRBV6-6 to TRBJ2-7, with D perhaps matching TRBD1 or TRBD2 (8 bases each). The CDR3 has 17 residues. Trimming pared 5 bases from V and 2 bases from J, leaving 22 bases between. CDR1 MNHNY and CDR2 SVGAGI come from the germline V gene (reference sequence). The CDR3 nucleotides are TGTGCCAGCAGTCTACTAATAGCGGGACAGGTCGCCTACGAGCAGTACTTC. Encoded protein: CASSLLIAGQVAYEQYF.

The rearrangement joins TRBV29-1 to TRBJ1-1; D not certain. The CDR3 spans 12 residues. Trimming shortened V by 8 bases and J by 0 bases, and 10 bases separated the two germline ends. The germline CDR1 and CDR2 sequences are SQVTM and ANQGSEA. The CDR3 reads CSSDDVNTEAFF. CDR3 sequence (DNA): TGCAGCTCAGATGATGTGAACACTGAAGCTTTCTTT.

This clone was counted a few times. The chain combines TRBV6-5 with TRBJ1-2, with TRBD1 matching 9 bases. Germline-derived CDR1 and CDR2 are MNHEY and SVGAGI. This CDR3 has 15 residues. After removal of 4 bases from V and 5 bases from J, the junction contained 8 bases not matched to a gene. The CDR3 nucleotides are TGTGCCAGCAGTTCTGAAATGGGACAGGGATATGGCTACACCTTC. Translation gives CASSSEMGQGYGYTF.

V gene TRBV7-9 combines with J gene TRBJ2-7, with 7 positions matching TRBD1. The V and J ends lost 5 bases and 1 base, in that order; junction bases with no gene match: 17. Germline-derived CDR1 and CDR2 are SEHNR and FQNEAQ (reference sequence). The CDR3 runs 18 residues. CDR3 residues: CASSPRLGRDRGSYEQYF. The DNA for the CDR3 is TGTGCCAGCAGCCCAAGACTTGGCCGGGACAGAGGTTCCTACGAGCAGTACTTC.